The 22 T cell receptor beta chains listed next were all sequenced from one sample in a study of blood T cell repertoires in COVID-19. Produced via immunoSEQ multiplex PCR; TCRdb's table is partial and in-frame only. The table shows roughly 250,000 clones, with about 88% occurring only once. The specimen sequenced was peripheral blood. The receptors were gathered from a middle-aged woman who had recovered from COVID-19.

The chain couples TRBV10-3 to TRBJ1-5, with TRBD1 matching over 7 bases. Per the germline V gene, CDR1 is ENHRY and CDR2 is SYGVKD. V trimming: 4 bases; J trimming: 4 bases; junction bases outside the gene matches: 10. This CDR3 has 16 residues. CDR3 nucleotides: TGTGCCATCAGTGCCCGGGACAGTCTTGGGAATCAGCCCCAGCATTTT. This encodes CAISARDSLGNQPQHF.

The chain carries TRBV19 and TRBJ1-2; 7 nucleotides match TRBD1. Germline V CDR1 and CDR2: LNHDA, SQIVND (reference sequence). V lost 3 bases and J lost 3; bases outside the gene matches: 7. The CDR3 covers 15 residues. The CDR3 spells CASSIGPGQDYGYTF. The CDR3 nucleotides read TGTGCCAGTAGTATCGGCCCCGGACAGGACTATGGCTACACCTTC.

The rearrangement joins TRBV2 to TRBJ1-5; D unclear. Germline V gene lookup returns CDR1 SNHLY and CDR2 FYNNEI. V shed 8 bases and J shed 8 bases, with 16 bases lying between them. The CDR3 is 13 amino acids. The CDR3 DNA reads as TGTGCCAGCGGTAGGGAGGGCTTCGAGCCCCAGCATTTT. It specifies CASGREGFEPQHF.

This clone was observed a few times. The chain links TRBV13 to TRBJ1-1; 9 nucleotides line up with TRBD1. This CDR3 spans 18 amino acids. Germline assignment: CDR1 PRHDT and CDR2 FYEKMQ (reference sequence). Trimming took 3 bases from V and 6 from J; bases not matched to a gene: 17. The CDR3 loop is CASSFSRGGQGRFAEAFF. Written as DNA, the CDR3 is TGTGCCAGCAGCTTCTCCCGAGGCGGACAGGGGCGTTTTGCTGAAGCTTTCTTT.

The rearrangement links TRBV5-1 to TRBJ1-2; no firm D call. Trimming left V 4 bases short and J 2 bases short, with 12 bases between. The length of the CDR3 is 14 residues. Germline assignment: CDR1 SGHRS and CDR2 YFSETQ. The CDR3 is CASSLQTFNYGYTF. The CDR3 region has the DNA TGCGCCAGCAGCCTTCAGACATTCAACTATGGCTACACCTTC.

V usage is TRBV6-2 or TRBV6-3 and J usage is TRBJ1-5, with D perhaps TRBD1 (5 bases). The V gene lost 6 bases and the J gene lost 14 bases, with 17 bases spanning the gap. Germline-derived CDR1 and CDR2 are MNHEY and SVGEGT. The CDR3 contains 12 residues. The CDR3 loop reads CASSTSGGRKHF. In nucleotides, the CDR3 is TGTGCCAGCAGCACCTCCGGGGGGAGGAAGCATTTT.

This chain uses TRBV14 with TRBJ2-1; TRBD2 matches 9 bases. Germline loops: CDR1 SGHDN, CDR2 FVKESK. The J segment lost 8 bases and the V segment lost 4 bases, leaving 9 bases of the junction unmatched. The CDR3 covers 15 residues. Here the CDR3 reads CASSPTGGRVHEQFF. CDR3 DNA: TGTGCCAGCAGCCCCACGGGCGGGAGGGTCCATGAGCAGTTCTTC.

The rearrangement links TRBV6-5 to TRBJ2-3; TRBD2 matches at 8 bases. Germline CDR1 and CDR2: MNHEY and SVGAGI. The CDR3 loop spans 15 amino acids. Trimming removed 6 bases from V and 1 base from J; junction bases left unmatched: 6. CDR3 sequence reads: CASRGSGVGTDTQYF. As DNA, the CDR3 is TGTGCCAGCAGAGGTAGCGGGGTTGGCACAGATACGCAGTATTTT.

The chain uses TRBV30 and TRBJ1-6; possible D gene TRBD1, 6 bases. Trimming left V 4 bases short and J 9 bases short, with 16 bases between. Looked up from germline, CDR1 is GTSNPN and CDR2 is SVGIG (reference sequence). CDR3 length: 14 residues. CDR3 nucleotide sequence: TGTGCCTGGACTGCGCCAGGGGTTTTTTCACCCCTCCACTTT. It specifies CAWTAPGVFSPLHF.

The rearrangement joins TRBV19 to TRBJ2-1; 7 bases match TRBD2. The V gene end was trimmed by 7 bases and the J gene end by 8 bases; junction bases not matched to a gene: 11. The CDR3 is 14 residues long. Looked up from germline, CDR1 is LNHDA and CDR2 is SQIVND (reference sequence). The CDR3 loop is CASKGYRAGDEQFF. The CDR3 DNA is TGTGCCAGTAAGGGGTATCGCGCGGGAGATGAGCAGTTCTTC.

The V gene is TRBV30, the J gene TRBJ1-5, with a weak D call TRBD1 (5 bases). Germline V gene data show CDR1 as GTSNPN and CDR2 as SVGIG (reference sequence). V was cut by 3 bases and J by 3 bases, with 15 bases left in between. There are 15 residues in the CDR3. The CDR3: CAWRGGDPPNQPQHF. DNA of the CDR3: TGTGCCTGGAGGGGGGGGGACCCCCCCAATCAGCCCCAGCATTTT.

The chain links TRBV11-2 to TRBJ1-5, with TRBD1 as a possible D gene (6 bases). Germline V gives CDR1 SGHAT, CDR2 FQNNGV. The V end lost 1 base, the J end lost 3 bases, and 10 bases lay between the germline ends. The CDR3 totals 15 residues. As DNA, the CDR3 is TGTGCCAGCAGCTTAGCGGCAGGGGACAATCAGCCCCAGCATTTT. Amino acid sequence: CASSLAAGDNQPQHF.

The V gene is TRBV12-3 or TRBV12-4, the J gene TRBJ2-5, with D unclear. The V and J ends lost 2 bases and 6 bases respectively, with 4 bases between them. The CDR3 has 11 residues. CDR3 loop: CASSLLQTQYF. CDR3 nucleotides: TGTGCCAGCAGTTTACTTCAGACCCAGTACTTC.

The rearrangement links TRBV19 to TRBJ1-4; possible D gene TRBD1, 6 bases. Germline V lookup: CDR1 LNHDA, CDR2 SQIVND (reference sequence). The CDR3 spans 13 residues. V lost 5 bases, J lost 6 bases, and 10 bases lay in between. The chain's CDR3 is CASSPGVHEKLFF. CDR3 in DNA: TGTGCCAGTAGTCCAGGGGTACATGAAAAACTGTTTTTT.

The genes are TRBV9 and TRBJ2-1; 7 positions match TRBD2. CDR1 and CDR2 (germline): SGDLS, YYNGEE. This CDR3 spans 16 amino acids. V dropped 2 bases and J dropped 0; count of bases not matched to a gene: 5. CDR3: CASSVEAGSSYNEQFF. In nucleotides, the CDR3 is TGTGCCAGCAGCGTCGAAGCGGGATCCTCCTACAATGAGCAGTTCTTC.

The chain recombines TRBV5-5 with TRBJ2-1; 8 nucleotides agree with TRBD1. The CDR3 length is 15 residues. Germline lookup yields CDR1 SGHKS and CDR2 YYEKEE (reference sequence). V gave up 2 bases and J gave up 3 bases; unmatched junction bases: 4. CDR3 residues: CASSFDRGVYNEQFF. DNA for the CDR3: TGTGCCAGCAGCTTCGACAGGGGTGTCTACAATGAGCAGTTCTTC.

This rearrangement joins TRBV5-4 to TRBJ1-2; unclear D gene. The V gene's germline CDR1 is SGHNT and CDR2 YYREEE (reference sequence). Trimming stripped 0 bases from V and 0 bases from J, with 6 bases between. This CDR3 is 14 amino acids long. In DNA, the CDR3 is TGTGCCAGCAGCTTGGAGGCGGCTAACTATGGCTACACCTTC. Translating it yields CASSLEAANYGYTF.

This clone turned up a few times. V and J are TRBV3-1 (or the pseudogene TRBV3-2) and TRBJ1-1; TRBD1 matches 8 bases. CDR3 length: 13 amino acids. The germline CDR1 and CDR2 sequences are LGHDT and YNNKEL (reference sequence). Trimming cost V 5 bases and J 3 bases; bases outside gene matches: 2. The CDR3 DNA sequence: TGTGCCAGCAGCAACAGGGGGGACACTGAAGCTTTCTTT. Protein product: CASSNRGDTEAFF.

The J gene is TRBJ1-5, the V gene TRBV4-1, with TRBD1 matching 7 bases. Unmatched junction bases numbered 9, after V lost 1 base and J lost 3 bases. CDR1 is MGHRA and CDR2 is YSYEKL in the germline V gene. The CDR3 contains 17 residues. In DNA, the CDR3 is TGCGCCAGCAGCCAAGTGGCAGGGGGATCGATCAATCAGCCCCAGCATTTT. Translating gives CASSQVAGGSINQPQHF.

The chain couples TRBV7-9 to TRBJ1-4, with TRBD1 as a possible D gene (6 bases). V lost 1 base and J lost 7, with 19 bases in between. Per germline, CDR1 SEHNR and CDR2 FQNEAQ (reference sequence). The CDR3 spans 17 residues. This CDR3 is CASSLDFSGGYAEKLFF. CDR3 bases: TGTGCCAGCAGCTTAGATTTCTCTGGGGGCTATGCTGAAAAACTGTTTTTT.

The rearrangement uses TRBV4-3 and TRBJ2-3; D is unclear. From germline, CDR1 is LGHNA and CDR2 YSLEER. CDR3 length: 15 amino acids. Trimming removed 0 bases from V and 2 bases from J, with 9 bases in between. The CDR3 sequence: CASSQDLRNTDTQYF. In DNA, the CDR3 is TGCGCCAGCAGCCAAGACTTGCGTAACACAGATACGCAGTATTTT.

This clone was counted only a few times. The rearrangement links TRBV3-1 (or the pseudogene TRBV3-2) to TRBJ1-3; D is unresolved. Germline lookup yields CDR1 LGHDT and CDR2 YNNKEL (reference sequence). This CDR3 contains 14 residues. With 6 bases removed from V and 0 bases from J, the gap between germline ends came to 9 bases. CDR3 protein: CASSRRVSGNTIYF. Here the CDR3 DNA reads TGTGCCAGCAGTCGGAGGGTCTCTGGAAACACCATATATTTT.